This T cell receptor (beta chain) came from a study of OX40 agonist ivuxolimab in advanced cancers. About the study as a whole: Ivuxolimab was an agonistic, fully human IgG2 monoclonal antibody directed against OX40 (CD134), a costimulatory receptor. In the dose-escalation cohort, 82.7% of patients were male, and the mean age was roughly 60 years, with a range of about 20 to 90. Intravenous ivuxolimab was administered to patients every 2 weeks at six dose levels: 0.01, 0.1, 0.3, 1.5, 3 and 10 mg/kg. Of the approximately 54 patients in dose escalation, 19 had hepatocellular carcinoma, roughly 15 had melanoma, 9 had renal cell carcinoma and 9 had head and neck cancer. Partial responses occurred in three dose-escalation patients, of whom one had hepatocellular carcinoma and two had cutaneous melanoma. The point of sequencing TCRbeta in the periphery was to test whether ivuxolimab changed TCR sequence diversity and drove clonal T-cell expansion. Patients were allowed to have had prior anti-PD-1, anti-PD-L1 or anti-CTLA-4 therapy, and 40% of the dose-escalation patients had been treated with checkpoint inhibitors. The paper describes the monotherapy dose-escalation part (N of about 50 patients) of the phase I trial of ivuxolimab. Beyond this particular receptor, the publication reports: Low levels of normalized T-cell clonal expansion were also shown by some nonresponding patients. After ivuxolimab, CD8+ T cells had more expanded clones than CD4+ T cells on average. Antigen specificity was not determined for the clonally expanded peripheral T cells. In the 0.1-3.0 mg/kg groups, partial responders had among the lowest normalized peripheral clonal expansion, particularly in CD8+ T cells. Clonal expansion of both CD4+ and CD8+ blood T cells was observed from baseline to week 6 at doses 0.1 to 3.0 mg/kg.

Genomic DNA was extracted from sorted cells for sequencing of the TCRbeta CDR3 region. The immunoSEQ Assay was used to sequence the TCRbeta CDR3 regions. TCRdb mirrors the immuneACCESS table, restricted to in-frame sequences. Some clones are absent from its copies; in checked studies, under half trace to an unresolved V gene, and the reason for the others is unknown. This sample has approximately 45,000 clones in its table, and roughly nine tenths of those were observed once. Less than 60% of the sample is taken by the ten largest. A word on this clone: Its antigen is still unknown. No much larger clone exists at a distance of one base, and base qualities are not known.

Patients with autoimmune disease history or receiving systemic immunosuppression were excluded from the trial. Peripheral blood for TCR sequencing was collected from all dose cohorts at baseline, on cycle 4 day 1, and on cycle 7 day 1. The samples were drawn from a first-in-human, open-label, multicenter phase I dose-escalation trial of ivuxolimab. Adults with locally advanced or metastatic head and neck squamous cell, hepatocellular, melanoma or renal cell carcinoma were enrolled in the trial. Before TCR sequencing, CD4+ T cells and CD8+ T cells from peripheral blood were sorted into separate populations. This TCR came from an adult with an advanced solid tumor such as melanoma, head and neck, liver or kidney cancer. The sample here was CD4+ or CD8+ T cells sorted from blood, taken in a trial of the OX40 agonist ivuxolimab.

The sequenced DNA is TGTGCCAGCAGTTTATGGGGCGGGAGGGCCGACAATGAGCAGTTCTTC. Translated, this gives CASSLWGGRADNEQFF. The rearranged chain carries TRBV27 and TRBJ2-1; the central 9 bases match TRBD2. The CDR3 sequence holds 16 residues, the cysteine and phenylalanine included. Only the CDR3 DNA is retained, 48 bases long and in frame from the first base. Germline trimming: 1 base from V, 5 bases from J; junction bases outside gene matches: 6. CDR1 and CDR2 are read off the germline V gene (reference sequence) as MNHEY and SMNVEV.